These 25 T cell receptor beta chains originate from one sample sequenced in a study of identifying expanded T cells in peripheral blood. Here immunoSEQ multiplex PCR was the method, and the copy in TCRdb shows in-frame clones only, minus some. The profile shows approximately 100,000 clones, around nine tenths of them singletons. The specimen sequenced was blood. All receptors come from a person aged 18 to 70 in good health.

The V and J genes are TRBV18 and TRBJ2-7; the match to TRBD2 covers 9 bases. Germline V gene lookup returns CDR1 KGHSH and CDR2 LQKENI. J lost 0 bases, V lost 0 bases, and 12 bases had no gene match. The CDR3 spans 19 residues. As DNA, the CDR3 is TGTGCCAGCTCACCACCGGTCTTAGGACTAGCGCCCAGCTCCTACGAGCAGTACTTC. Its protein is CASSPPVLGLAPSSYEQYF.

This chain uses TRBV28 with TRBJ2-6; D remains unclear. Germline lookup yields CDR1 MDHEN and CDR2 SYDVKM. Trimming stripped 2 bases from V and 0 bases from J, with 14 bases between. This CDR3 spans 18 amino acids. The chain's CDR3 is CASSLPVGESSGANVLTF. The CDR3 nucleotides read TGTGCCAGCAGTTTACCGGTAGGCGAGAGCTCTGGGGCCAACGTCCTGACTTTC.

The chain combines TRBV7-9 with TRBJ1-2, with TRBD1 as a possible D gene (6 bases). The CDR3 has 13 residues. V dropped 2 bases and J dropped 6 bases, with 10 bases sitting between them. CDR1 is SEHNR and CDR2 is FQNEAQ in the germline V gene (reference sequence). CDR3 in amino acids: CASSLWGANGYTF. The CDR3 DNA reads TGTGCCAGCAGCTTATGGGGGGCGAATGGCTACACCTTC. The full variable domain, its missing parts supplied by reference TRBV7-9 and TRBJ1-2, is DTGVSQNPRHKITKRGQNVTFRCDPISEHNRLYWYRQTLGQGPEFLTYFQNEAQLEKSRLLSDRFSAERPKGSFSTLEIQRTEQGDSAMYLCASSLWGANGYTFGSGTRLTVV.

The V call is TRBV2, the J call TRBJ1-2; the D gene is possibly TRBD1 (5 bases). This CDR3 is 12 amino acids long. V shed 4 bases and J shed 8 bases, with 11 bases lying between them. Germline loops: CDR1 SNHLY, CDR2 FYNNEI. This CDR3 reads CASSVSGYGYTF. For the CDR3, the DNA is TGTGCCAGCAGTGTTTCAGGGTACGGCTACACCTTC.

The chain couples TRBV7-9 to TRBJ2-5; tentative D call: TRBD1 (6 bases). The germline V and J ends were trimmed by 5 bases and 1 base, with 20 bases remaining between them. CDR3 length equals 17 residues. Per germline, CDR1 SEHNR and CDR2 FQNEAQ (reference sequence). Here the CDR3 DNA reads TGTGCCAGCAGCCCAAGGGCCCCACGGACAGCCCAAGAGACCCAGTACTTC. It encodes CASSPRAPRTAQETQYF.

This chain joins TRBV5-4 and TRBJ1-1; D gene unclear. V lost 4 bases, J lost 1 base, and 2 bases lay in between. This CDR3 contains 11 residues. Germline loops: CDR1 SGHNT, CDR2 YYREEE (reference sequence). CDR3 protein: CASSQNTEAFF. CDR3 DNA: TGTGCCAGCAGCCAGAACACTGAAGCTTTCTTT.

The chain employs TRBV5-6 and TRBJ1-2; 8 bases are shared with TRBD1. V shed 4 bases and J 7 bases; nucleotides not matched to a gene: 3. CDR1 is SGHDT, CDR2 YYEEEE, per germline. This CDR3 contains 12 residues. The CDR3 nucleotides read TGTGCCAGCAGCCCAGGACAGGGTGGCTACACCTTC. Translated, it gives CASSPGQGGYTF.

The J gene is TRBJ2-7, the V gene TRBV4-2, with D unresolved. The V gene's germline CDR1 is LGHNA and CDR2 YNFKEQ. CDR3 size: 15 residues. The V end was cut by 1 base, the J end by 0 bases, with 10 bases between. DNA for the CDR3: TGTGCCAGCAGCCAAGGAACGTTAAGCTCCTACGAGCAGTACTTC. Amino acid sequence: CASSQGTLSSYEQYF.

The gene calls are TRBV4-2 and TRBJ2-2; TRBD1 is a possible D gene (6 bases). Germline CDR1 and CDR2: LGHNA and YNFKEQ. V was shortened by 5 bases and J by 4 bases, with 23 bases between the two germline ends. This CDR3 spans 18 amino acids. CDR3: CASSLGVRGHTSTGELFF. The CDR3 nucleotides read TGTGCCAGCAGCTTAGGAGTCCGGGGACATACCTCCACCGGGGAGCTGTTTTTT.

This clone turned up a few times. The chain links TRBV4-3 to TRBJ1-2; maybe TRBD1 (6 bases). The ends were cut back, 0 bases at V and 11 bases at J, with 16 bases in the middle. Germline loops: CDR1 LGHNA, CDR2 YSLEER. The CDR3 contains 14 residues. CDR3 protein: CASSQDRMTGQYTF. The CDR3 DNA reads as TGCGCCAGCAGCCAAGATCGGATGACAGGTCAATACACCTTC.

The chain links TRBV28 to TRBJ2-2; TRBD2 matches 8 bases. This CDR3 has 17 residues. Germline assignment: CDR1 MDHEN and CDR2 SYDVKM. J gave up 3 bases and V 3 bases, and 9 bases lay outside the gene matches. The CDR3 DNA sequence: TGTGCCAGCAGTTTTGGGATGGCGGGGGGTTACACCGGGGAGCTGTTTTTT. Its protein product is CASSFGMAGGYTGELFF.

V usage is TRBV7-9 and J usage is TRBJ1-6, with 10 bases matching TRBD1. From germline, CDR1 is SEHNR and CDR2 FQNEAQ (reference sequence). The V gene end was trimmed by 5 bases and the J gene end by 7 bases; junction bases not matched to a gene: 11. CDR3 length equals 17 residues. The CDR3 protein is CASSHLFGGQGNSPLHF. The CDR3 bases are TGTGCCAGCAGCCACCTTTTTGGGGGACAGGGGAATTCACCCCTCCACTTT.

V and J are TRBV7-2 and TRBJ1-5, with a weak D call TRBD1 (6 bases). The CDR3 totals 13 residues. Germline V CDR1 and CDR2: SGHTA, FQGNSA. V lost 5 bases, J lost 7 bases, and 12 bases lay in between. In DNA, the CDR3 is TGTGCCAGCAGCCGCGGACAGCGCCAGCCCCAGCATTTT. Translating gives CASSRGQRQPQHF.

The rearrangement uses TRBV11-1 and TRBJ2-6, with 7 bases that match TRBD1. Trimming at V came to 4 bases and at J to 0 bases, leaving 6 bases not matched to a gene. Germline lookup yields CDR1 SGHAT and CDR2 FQDESV (reference sequence). This CDR3 region has 17 residues. This chain's CDR3 is CASSSRTGSSGANVLTF. CDR3 sequence (DNA): TGTGCCAGCAGCTCAAGGACAGGTAGCTCTGGGGCCAACGTCCTGACTTTC.

Details on this clone: An end of the junction differs from the germline gene, which may be a read error. The V call is TRBV7-9, the J call TRBJ1-1; 7 nucleotides line up with TRBD1. Germline values: CDR1 SEHNR, CDR2 FQNEAQ (reference sequence). This CDR3 is 14 amino acids long. CDR3 bases: TGCGCCAGCAGCTTGGAAGGCCAGGGGGCTGAAGCTTTCTTT. This gives the protein CASSLEGQGAEAFF.

With regard to this clone: The DNA is left out, because the CDR3 cannot be placed on it with certainty; the CDR3 is given as TCRdb lists it. The V gene is TRBV28, the J gene TRBJ2-7. Per germline, CDR1 MDHEN and CDR2 SYDVKM. From its first to its last residue, the CDR3 has 14 amino acids. The CDR3: CASSSSGASYEQYF.

The chain has TRBV19 and TRBJ1-4; no firm D call. Per the germline V gene, CDR1 is LNHDA and CDR2 is SQIVND (reference sequence). CDR3 size: 14 residues. Trimming took off 8 bases at V and 7 bases at J, with 17 bases between the two ends. The CDR3 region is CASQALSGLEKLFF. The CDR3 DNA sequence: TGTGCCAGTCAAGCGCTTAGTGGGCTTGAAAAACTGTTTTTT. The variable domain in full, with the rest retrieved from reference TRBV19 and TRBJ1-4, is DGGITQSPKYLFRKEGQNVTLSCEQNLNHDAMYWYRQDPGQGLRLIYYSQIVNDFQKGDIAEGYSVSREKKESFPLTVTSAQKNPTAFYLCASQALSGLEKLFFGSGTQLSVL.

The chain joins TRBV4-1 to TRBJ1-3; TRBD1 matches at 7 bases. The CDR3 consists of 18 residues. The V gene end was trimmed by 3 bases and the J gene end by 1 base; junction bases not matched to a gene: 12. Germline CDR1 and CDR2: MGHRA and YSYEKL. CDR3 DNA: TGCGCCAGCAGCCAGTTTCCAGGGGGATCCGGTTCTGGAAACACCATATATTTT. Its translation is CASSQFPGGSGSGNTIYF.

The chain has TRBV29-1 and TRBJ1-5; 7 bases are a match to TRBD1. The CDR3 consists of 14 residues. Germline values: CDR1 SQVTM, CDR2 ANQGSEA. Trimming took 4 bases from V and 7 from J; bases not matched to a gene: 10. CDR3 amino acids: CSVANLTGKQPQHF. CDR3 nucleotides: TGCAGCGTTGCCAATCTGACAGGGAAGCAGCCCCAGCATTTT.

This sequence joins TRBV4-3 and TRBJ2-2, with D hard to call. V was shortened by 5 bases and J by 0 bases, with 7 bases between the two germline ends. CDR1 LGHNA and CDR2 YSLEER come from the germline V gene. CDR3 size: 14 residues. In nucleotides, the CDR3 is TGCGCCAGCAGCGTGGGATCGAACACCGGGGAGCTGTTTTTT. Amino acid sequence: CASSVGSNTGELFF.

V is TRBV7-9 and J is TRBJ1-2; weak D call: TRBD1 (5 bases). Germline CDR1 SEHNR, CDR2 FQNEAQ (reference sequence). V lost 6 bases and J lost 8, with 13 bases in between. The CDR3 length is 12 residues. CDR3 sequence reads: CASSPDWGGYTF. For the CDR3, the DNA is TGTGCCAGCAGTCCCGACTGGGGCGGCTACACCTTC.

As concerns this clone: The same CDR3 can be traced to other DNA sequences in this sample. The chain carries TRBV15 and TRBJ2-5; possible D gene TRBD2, 6 bases. The ends were cut back, 0 bases at V and 5 bases at J, with 13 bases in the middle. Germline V gene sequence: CDR1 LNHNV, CDR2 YYDKDF (reference sequence). This CDR3 region has 15 residues. This chain's CDR3 is CATSRDGGPQETQYF. In DNA, the CDR3 is TGTGCCACCAGCAGAGACGGGGGACCCCAGGAGACCCAGTACTTC.

This clone was observed a handful of times. The chain combines TRBV7-6 with TRBJ1-6; D is undetermined. Germline assignment: CDR1 SGHVS and CDR2 FNYEAQ. This CDR3 region has 15 residues. V was cut by 1 base and J by 4 bases, with 8 bases left in between. CDR3 coding DNA: TGTGCCAGCAGCTTAGAAGCGGTATATAATTCACCCCTCCACTTT. The encoded protein is CASSLEAVYNSPLHF.

This chain joins TRBV5-1 and TRBJ2-5; 7 nucleotides align to TRBD2. This CDR3 has 14 residues. Germline V gene sequence: CDR1 SGHRS, CDR2 YFSETQ. V shed 0 bases and J 3 bases; nucleotides not matched to a gene: 2. The chain's CDR3 is CASSLALAEETQYF. Here the CDR3 DNA reads TGCGCCAGCAGCTTGGCCCTAGCGGAAGAGACCCAGTACTTC.

V usage is TRBV6-1 and J usage is TRBJ2-3, with D perhaps TRBD2 (6 bases). CDR1 and CDR2 (germline): MNHNS, SASEGT. V lost 6 bases to trimming and J lost 3 bases, with 10 bases between them. This CDR3 contains 13 residues. In DNA, the CDR3 is TGTGCCAGCAGAATAAGCGGGACAGATACGCAGTATTTT. Translation: CASRISGTDTQYF.